The clone carrying this T cell receptor (beta chain) turned up a few times. The entry originates in a study of blood T cell repertoires in COVID-19. Per the original methods: Nucleated cell number was recorded as an estimate derived from reference gene primer amplification. Method: immunoSEQ multiplex PCR; TCRdb's copy keeps in-frame clones and lacks some. The V and J calls and clone size were taken over from that table, and D and trimming were inferred from the DNA. The data show roughly 300,000 clones, 85% to 90% seen once. The germline V gene has CDR1 SEHNR and CDR2 FQNEAQ (reference sequence). The CDR3 is made up of 17 amino acids. The V segment lost 4 bases and the J segment 2 bases; nucleotides outside the gene matches: 10.

The TCR was taken from a man aged 30 to 45 who had recovered from COVID-19. J is TRBJ2-7 and V is TRBV7-9; 11 nucleotides line up with TRBD2. The sample taken for sequencing was PBMCs or T cells enriched from blood (not recorded which). Here the CDR3 reads CASSSPPGLAETYEQYF. CDR3 DNA: TGTGCCAGCAGCTCTCCTCCGGGACTAGCGGAAACCTACGAGCAGTACTTC.